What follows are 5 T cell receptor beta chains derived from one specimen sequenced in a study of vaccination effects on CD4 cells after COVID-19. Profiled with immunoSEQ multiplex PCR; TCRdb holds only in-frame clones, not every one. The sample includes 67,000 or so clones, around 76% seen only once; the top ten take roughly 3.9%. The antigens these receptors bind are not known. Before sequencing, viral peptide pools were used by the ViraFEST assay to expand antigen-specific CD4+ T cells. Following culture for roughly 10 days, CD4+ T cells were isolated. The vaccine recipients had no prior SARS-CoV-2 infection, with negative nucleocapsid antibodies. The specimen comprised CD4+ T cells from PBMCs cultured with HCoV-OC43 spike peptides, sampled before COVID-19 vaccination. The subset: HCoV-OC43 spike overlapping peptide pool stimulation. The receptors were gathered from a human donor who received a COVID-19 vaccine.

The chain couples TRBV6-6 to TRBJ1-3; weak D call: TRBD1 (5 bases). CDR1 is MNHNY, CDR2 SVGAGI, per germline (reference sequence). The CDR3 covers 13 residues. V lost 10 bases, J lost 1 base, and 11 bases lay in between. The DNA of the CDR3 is TGTGCCACCGAAACAGGTTCTGGAAACACCATATATTTT. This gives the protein CATETGSGNTIYF.

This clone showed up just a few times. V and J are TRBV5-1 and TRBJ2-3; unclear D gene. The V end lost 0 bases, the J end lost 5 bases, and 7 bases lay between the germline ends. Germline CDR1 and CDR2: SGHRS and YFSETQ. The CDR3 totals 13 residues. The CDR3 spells CASSLEAVDTQYF. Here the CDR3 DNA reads TGCGCCAGCAGCTTGGAGGCTGTAGATACGCAGTATTTT.

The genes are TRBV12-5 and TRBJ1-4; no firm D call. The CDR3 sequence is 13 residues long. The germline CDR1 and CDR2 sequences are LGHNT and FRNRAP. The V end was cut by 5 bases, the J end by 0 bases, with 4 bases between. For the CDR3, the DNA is TGTGCTAGTGGTCCCGCAACTAATGAAAAACTGTTTTTT. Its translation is CASGPATNEKLFF.

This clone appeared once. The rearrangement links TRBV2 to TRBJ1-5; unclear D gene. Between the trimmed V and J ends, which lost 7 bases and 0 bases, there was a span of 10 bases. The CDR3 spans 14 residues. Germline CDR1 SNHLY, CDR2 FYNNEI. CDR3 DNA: TGTGCCAGCACCCAACAAAATAGCAATCAGCCCCAGCATTTT. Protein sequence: CASTQQNSNQPQHF.

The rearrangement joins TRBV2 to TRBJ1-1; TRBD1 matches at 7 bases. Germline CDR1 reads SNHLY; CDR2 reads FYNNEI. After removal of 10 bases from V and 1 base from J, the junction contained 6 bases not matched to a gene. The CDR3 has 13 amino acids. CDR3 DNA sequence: TGTGCCAACAAACAGGGGTGGAACACTGAAGCTTTCTTT. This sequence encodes CANKQGWNTEAFF.